The rows below give T cell receptor beta chains drawn from one sample of a study of T cell responses to AZD1222 COVID-19 vaccine. The table came from immunoSEQ multiplex PCR; TCRdb's copy has only in-frame clones and leaves some out. Here the sample spans more than 85,000 clones, 70% to 90% being singletons. Sequences were derived from peripheral blood, sampled on day 0 of MenACWY control vaccination. The receptor source for this set is an adult in good health. Both conserved end residues are part of each CDR3. A D gene is named only where the DNA matches it firmly. Size values are once, few and many counts, or a class for expanded clones, and some rows have none.

TRBD1 | NA | TRBJ2-3 | TRBV4-3 | CASSQLIDRVGSDTQYF | TGCGCCAGCAGCCAACTAATCGACAGGGTGGGTTCAGATACGCAGTATTTT
NA | once | TRBJ2-3 | TRBV11-2 | CASSSLSSTDTQYF | TGTGCCAGCAGCTCATTAAGTAGCACAGATACGCAGTATTTT
NA | NA | TRBJ1-4 | TRBV7-2 | CASSLQVGVGPNEKLFF | TGTGCCAGCAGCCTTCAGGTCGGGGTGGGACCTAATGAAAAACTGTTTTTT
NA | NA | TRBJ1-2 | TRBV28 | CASSQGGKSYGYTF | TGTGCCAGCAGCCAAGGGGGAAAATCCTATGGCTACACCTTC
NA | NA | TRBJ1-2 | TRBV6-2/TRBV6-3 | CASSYVTDYGYTF | TGTGCCAGCAGTTACGTGACTGACTATGGCTACACCTTC
NA | NA | TRBJ1-4 | TRBV28 | CAISGSGNEKLFF | TGTGCCATCTCAGGGTCCGGTAATGAAAAACTGTTTTTT
NA | NA | TRBJ1-1 | TRBV7-9 | CASSRTQALGTEAFF | TGTGCCAGCAGCCGCACTCAGGCCCTTGGGACTGAAGCTTTCTTT
NA | NA | TRBJ2-2 | TRBV5-1 | CASSLESWGAETGELFF | TGCGCCAGCAGCTTGGAATCTTGGGGGGCCGAGACCGGGGAGCTGTTTTTT
NA | NA | TRBJ2-3 | TRBV5-4 | CASSLAFGLSDTQYF | TGTGCCAGCAGCTTGGCCTTTGGCCTGTCAGATACGCAGTATTTT
NA | NA | TRBJ2-4 | TRBV4-3 | CASSQAHGADTKNIQYF | TGCGCCAGCAGCCAAGCCCACGGGGCCGACACAAAAAACATTCAGTACTTC
TRBD1 | NA | TRBJ1-3 | TRBV11-2 | CASSLRDRGNTIYF | TGTGCCAGCAGCTTACGGGACAGGGGGAACACCATATATTTT
NA | NA | TRBJ1-2 | TRBV7-2 | CASSLEGSIGGYTF | TGTGCCAGCAGCTTAGAAGGCAGTATAGGGGGCTACACCTTC
TRBD1 | few | TRBJ1-6 | TRBV18 | CASSPSTGEGSPLHF | TGTGCCAGCTCACCGTCGACAGGGGAAGGATCACCCCTCCACTTT
NA | NA | TRBJ2-7 | TRBV12-3/TRBV12-4 | CASTNRAEQYF | TGTGCCAGCACCAACAGGGCTGAGCAGTACTTC
TRBD1 | NA | TRBJ2-1 | TRBV19 | CASNGQGEGNEQFF | TGTGCCAGTAACGGACAGGGGGAAGGAAATGAGCAGTTCTTC
NA | NA | TRBJ2-7 | TRBV10-3 | CATAGTRGYEQYF | TGTGCCACCGCAGGGACGAGGGGTTACGAGCAGTACTTC
TRBD2 | few | TRBJ2-2 | TRBV7-3 | CASSLMWEGPGELFF | TGTGCCAGCAGCTTAATGTGGGAGGGCCCCGGGGAGCTGTTTTTT
NA | NA | TRBJ2-7 | TRBV11-3 | CASSLDVWDEQYF | TGTGCCAGCAGCTTAGATGTCTGGGACGAGCAGTACTTC
TRBD1 | once | TRBJ2-5 | TRBV9 | CASSVDGTGASETQYF | TGTGCCAGCAGCGTAGACGGGACAGGGGCCTCCGAGACCCAGTACTTC
NA | once | TRBJ1-2 | TRBV6-2/TRBV6-3 | CASSSPDGNYGYTF | TGTGCCAGCAGTTCCCCGGACGGCAACTATGGCTACACCTTC
NA | NA | TRBJ1-6 | TRBV5-1 | CASSPSHGSPLHF | TGCGCCAGCAGCCCGAGCCACGGTTCACCCCTCCACTTT
TRBD1 | NA | TRBJ1-2 | TRBV6-5 | CASSPLLGQAYGYTF | TGTGCCAGCAGCCCGCTATTGGGACAGGCTTATGGCTACACCTTC
NA | NA | TRBJ1-2 | TRBV2 | CASSERETDRGYTF | TGTGCCAGCAGTGAACGGGAGACAGACCGTGGCTACACCTTC
NA | NA | TRBJ1-5 | TRBV30 | CAWSKDSNAQPQHF | TGTGCCTGGAGTAAGGACAGTAATGCGCAGCCCCAGCATTTT
NA | NA | TRBJ1-5 | TRBV30 | CAWTPGGKNQPQHF | TGTGCCTGGACACCCGGGGGGAAGAATCAGCCCCAGCATTTT
NA | NA | TRBJ2-2 | TRBV7-9 | CASSSARRNTGELFF | TGTGCCAGCAGCTCGGCCAGGCGGAACACCGGGGAGCTGTTTTTT
TRBD2 | NA | TRBJ2-3 | TRBV4-3 | CASSQEVTAGGQNTQYF | TGCGCCAGCAGCCAAGAAGTTACAGCGGGAGGGCAAAATACGCAGTATTTT
TRBD1 | NA | TRBJ1-2 | TRBV12-3/TRBV12-4 | CASSRGTGNGYTF | TGTGCCAGCAGCCGCGGGACAGGGAATGGCTACACCTTC
NA | NA | TRBJ2-3 | TRBV6-2/TRBV6-3 | CASSQPDTQYF | TGTGCCAGCAGTCAGCCAGATACGCAGTATTTT
NA | once | TRBJ2-7 | TRBV7-2 | CASSLGAGVGYEQYF | TGTGCCAGCAGCTTAGGAGCAGGGGTTGGGTACGAGCAGTACTTC
NA | once | TRBJ2-7 | TRBV19 | CASSTWSSYEQYF | TGTGCCAGTAGTACGTGGTCCTCCTACGAGCAGTACTTC
TRBD1 | NA | TRBJ2-5 | TRBV6-5 | CASSYGPGTGQETQYF | TGTGCCAGCAGTTACGGCCCCGGGACAGGGCAAGAGACCCAGTACTTC
NA | once | TRBJ1-2 | TRBV3-1/TRBV3-2 | CASSQGPQPYYGYTF | TGTGCCAGCAGCCAGGGACCACAGCCATACTATGGCTACACCTTC
TRBD2 | NA | TRBJ2-5 | TRBV4-1 | CASSQTLAGEETQYF | TGCGCCAGCAGCCAAACCCTGGCGGGGGAAGAGACCCAGTACTTC
NA | NA | TRBJ1-5 | TRBV7-2 | CASSLEGAQPQHF | TGTGCCAGCAGCTTAGAAGGGGCGCAGCCCCAGCATTTT
TRBD2 | NA | TRBJ2-1 | TRBV29-1 | CSVEEGLAEVGFF | TGCAGCGTTGAGGAAGGGCTAGCGGAGGTGGGGTTCTTC
NA | NA | TRBJ2-5 | TRBV19 | CASSMDGEETQYF | TGTGCCAGTAGTATGGACGGTGAAGAGACCCAGTACTTC
NA | NA | TRBJ1-5 | TRBV6-1 | CASSESWGWDQPQHF | TGTGCCAGCAGTGAATCGTGGGGATGGGATCAGCCCCAGCATTTT
TRBD1 | NA | TRBJ2-2 | TRBV28 | CAAGGSSTGELFF | TGTGCCGCAGGGGGCTCAAGCACCGGGGAGCTGTTTTTT
TRBD1 | few | TRBJ2-5 | TRBV7-3 | CASGQGTETQYF | TGTGCCAGCGGACAGGGGACGGAGACCCAGTACTTC
TRBD1 | NA | TRBJ1-3 | TRBV30 | CAWSAGQGAGNTIYF | TGTGCCTGGAGTGCGGGACAGGGGGCAGGAAACACCATATATTTT
NA | NA | TRBJ2-1 | TRBV7-9 | CASSLTSDEQFF | TGTGCCAGCAGCTTAACGAGCGATGAGCAGTTCTTC